This is a list of T cell receptor beta chains from one sample in a study of cytomegalovirus exposure and HLA in healthy donors. Assay: immunoSEQ multiplex PCR; the TCRdb copy retains only in-frame clones and omits some. The sample lists some 250,000 clones, 82% occurring once. The source material was PBMCs. These receptors originate from a woman aged 40 to 55 in good health and CMV-seropositive. The CDR3 runs from the conserved cysteine through the conserved F or W. Fields, in order: V gene, D gene, clone size, J gene, CDR3 protein, CDR3 DNA. D genes are given only for firm matches. Some rows mark clone size as missing; the rest say once, few, many or name a class of expanded clone.

V: TRBV7-3; D: TRBD1; size: -; J: TRBJ2-1; CDR3: CASSFGGQGLGEQFF; DNA: TGTGCCAGCAGCTTTGGTGGACAGGGATTGGGTGAGCAGTTCTTC
V: TRBV11-2; D: -; size: -; J: TRBJ1-2; CDR3: CASSPYQGRVNYGYTF; DNA: TGTGCCAGCAGCCCCTACCAGGGAAGGGTGAACTATGGCTACACCTTC
V: TRBV6-5; D: TRBD1; size: -; J: TRBJ1-1; CDR3: CASRPMDRANTEAFF; DNA: TGTGCCAGCAGACCTATGGACAGGGCTAACACTGAAGCTTTCTTT
V: TRBV14; D: TRBD1; size: -; J: TRBJ1-3; CDR3: CASSLSGTGGPKGTIYF; DNA: TGTGCCAGCAGCCTCTCCGGGACAGGGGGCCCGAAAGGCACCATATATTTT
V: TRBV19; D: -; size: -; J: TRBJ1-5; CDR3: CASRSGGRQPQHF; DNA: TGTGCCAGTAGATCCGGGGGGCGTCAGCCCCAGCATTTT
V: TRBV21-1; D: -; size: -; J: TRBJ2-7; CDR3: CASSNVQSSVPGLAGRSSYEQYF; DNA: TGTGCCAGCAGCAACGTCCAGTCGAGTGTACCGGGACTAGCGGGACGGAGCTCCTACGAGCAGTACTTC
V: TRBV29-1; D: -; size: -; J: TRBJ1-1; CDR3: CSVEITVNTEAFF; DNA: TGCAGCGTTGAGATTACGGTGAACACTGAAGCTTTCTTT
V: TRBV7-2; D: -; size: -; J: TRBJ2-3; CDR3: CASSLGTSWYTDTQYF; DNA: TGTGCCAGCAGCTTAGGTACTAGCTGGTACACAGATACGCAGTATTTT
V: TRBV27; D: -; size: -; J: TRBJ2-7; CDR3: CASSSQGHEQYF; DNA: TGTGCCAGCAGTTCACAGGGCCACGAGCAGTACTTC
V: TRBV4-2; D: TRBD2; size: -; J: TRBJ2-1; CDR3: CASSQEGLTSAYNEQFF; DNA: TGTGCCAGCAGCCAAGAGGGGTTGACTAGCGCCTACAATGAGCAGTTCTTC
V: TRBV7-9; D: -; size: few; J: TRBJ1-3; CDR3: CASSLIQGFVAGNTIYF; DNA: TGTGCCAGCAGCTTAATTCAGGGGTTCGTAGCTGGAAACACCATATATTTT
V: TRBV19; D: TRBD1; size: -; J: TRBJ2-6; CDR3: CASSIGQGAGGANVLTF; DNA: TGTGCCAGTAGTATTGGACAGGGGGCTGGTGGGGCCAACGTCCTGACTTTC
V: TRBV18; D: TRBD1; size: few; J: TRBJ1-2; CDR3: CASSPLSRGGDGSGYTF; DNA: TGTGCCAGCTCACCCCTGTCCAGAGGGGGCGACGGGTCTGGCTACACCTTC
V: TRBV5-1; D: -; size: -; J: TRBJ1-2; CDR3: CASRMREDGYTF; DNA: TGCGCCAGCAGGATGAGGGAGGATGGCTACACCTTC
V: TRBV19; D: -; size: -; J: TRBJ1-1; CDR3: CASSIGGSFEAFF; DNA: TGTGCCAGTAGTATTGGGGGCAGTTTTGAAGCTTTCTTT
V: TRBV18; D: -; size: few; J: TRBJ2-5; CDR3: CASSREPRGQETQYF; DNA: TGTGCCAGCTCACGAGAGCCTAGGGGGCAAGAGACCCAGTACTTC
V: TRBV7-2; D: TRBD2; size: -; J: TRBJ2-5; CDR3: CASSQQERGFSTQYF; DNA: TGTGCCAGCAGCCAGCAAGAGCGGGGCTTCTCGACCCAGTACTTC
V: TRBV5-4; D: TRBD1; size: -; J: TRBJ1-4; CDR3: CASSPGQGVNEKLFF; DNA: TGTGCCAGCAGCCCGGGACAGGGGGTCAATGAAAAACTGTTTTTT
V: TRBV19; D: TRBD2; size: -; J: TRBJ2-3; CDR3: CASSLGLAGTDTQYF; DNA: TGTGCCAGTTCCTTGGGACTAGCGGGTACAGATACGCAGTATTTT
V: TRBV7-9; D: -; size: -; J: TRBJ2-5; CDR3: CASSSHGSGKEAQYF; DNA: TGTGCCAGCAGCTCGCACGGAAGCGGTAAAGAGGCCCAGTACTTC
V: TRBV6-5; D: -; size: -; J: TRBJ1-2; CDR3: CASSPDRAGYGYTF; DNA: TGTGCCAGCAGCCCGGACAGAGCCGGGTATGGCTACACCTTC
V: TRBV6-5; D: -; size: once; J: TRBJ1-1; CDR3: CASRSLSGRTEAFF; DNA: TGTGCCAGCAGATCACTTTCGGGTAGGACTGAAGCTTTCTTT
V: TRBV4-1; D: -; size: -; J: TRBJ1-4; CDR3: CASSQVSEKKLFF; DNA: TGCGCCAGCAGCCAAGTTTCGGAGAAAAAACTGTTTTTT
V: TRBV19; D: TRBD2; size: -; J: TRBJ2-7; CDR3: CASSIPGGPYEQYF; DNA: TGTGCCAGTAGTATCCCGGGAGGCCCCTACGAGCAGTACTTC
V: TRBV5-4; D: TRBD1; size: -; J: TRBJ1-2; CDR3: CASSPPGQLYGYTF; DNA: TGTGCCAGCAGCCCACCGGGACAGCTCTATGGCTACACCTTC
V: TRBV4-3; D: TRBD2; size: -; J: TRBJ2-2; CDR3: CASSLRAGGHTGELFF; DNA: TGCGCCAGCAGCCTCCGGGCGGGGGGGCACACCGGGGAGCTGTTTTTT
V: TRBV9; D: -; size: -; J: TRBJ2-3; CDR3: CTSSVLLTGTDTQYF; DNA: TGTACCAGCAGCGTACTATTAACGGGGACAGATACGCAGTATTTT
V: TRBV5-1; D: -; size: -; J: TRBJ2-6; CDR3: CASSFFRSGANVLTF; DNA: TGCGCCAGCAGCTTTTTCAGGTCTGGGGCCAACGTCCTGACTTTC
V: TRBV11-2; D: -; size: once; J: TRBJ2-7; CDR3: CASSRWNSPSYEQYF; DNA: TGTGCCAGCAGCCGGTGGAACAGCCCCTCCTACGAGCAGTACTTC
V: TRBV7-9; D: TRBD2; size: few; J: TRBJ2-7; CDR3: CSSSLGLAGGLSSEQYF; DNA: TGTTCCAGCAGCTTAGGACTAGCGGGGGGGCTTTCAAGCGAGCAGTACTTC
V: TRBV6-5; D: TRBD1; size: few; J: TRBJ1-6; CDR3: CASRRDSEAPLHF; DNA: TGTGCCAGCAGGAGGGACAGTGAGGCTCCCCTCCACTTT
V: TRBV19; D: TRBD1; size: -; J: TRBJ1-1; CDR3: CASSIGTGRLNTEAFF; DNA: TGTGCCAGTAGTATCGGGACAGGGCGGTTGAACACTGAAGCTTTCTTT
V: TRBV19; D: -; size: -; J: TRBJ1-2; CDR3: CASSIRDGYTF; DNA: TGTGCCAGTAGTATTCGGGATGGCTACACCTTC
V: TRBV30; D: TRBD1; size: once; J: TRBJ2-7; CDR3: CAWSGGTVSYEQYF; DNA: TGTGCCTGGAGTGGAGGGACAGTCTCCTACGAGCAGTACTTC
V: TRBV14; D: -; size: -; J: TRBJ1-2; CDR3: CASSPERGYGYTF; DNA: TGTGCCAGCAGCCCGGAGCGTGGCTATGGCTACACCTTC
V: TRBV5-8; D: TRBD1; size: -; J: TRBJ2-5; CDR3: CASSFRDSRQETQYF; DNA: TGTGCCAGCAGCTTTAGGGACAGTCGCCAAGAGACCCAGTACTTC
V: TRBV9; D: TRBD2; size: -; J: TRBJ2-3; CDR3: CASSTRLAGGWDTQYF; DNA: TGTGCCAGCAGCACCCGACTAGCGGGGGGGTGGGATACGCAGTATTTT
V: TRBV7-9; D: TRBD2; size: -; J: TRBJ2-7; CDR3: CASSPGRTSGRWEQYF; DNA: TGTGCCAGCAGCCCTGGGCGGACTAGCGGGAGGTGGGAGCAGTACTTC
V: TRBV13; D: TRBD2; size: -; J: TRBJ2-1; CDR3: CASSLGPTSGFEQFF; DNA: TGTGCCAGCAGCTTAGGCCCTACTAGCGGGTTTGAGCAGTTCTTC
V: TRBV7-2; D: TRBD1; size: -; J: TRBJ1-4; CDR3: CASSSTGLNEKLFF; DNA: TGTGCCAGCAGCTCGACAGGGCTTAATGAAAAACTGTTTTTT
V: TRBV6-5; D: -; size: -; J: TRBJ1-6; CDR3: CASSPSGHPNSPLHF; DNA: TGTGCCAGCAGTCCCTCGGGACACCCAAATTCCCCCCTCCACTTT
V: TRBV6-5; D: -; size: -; J: TRBJ1-1; CDR3: CASRVYTNTEAFF; DNA: TGTGCCAGCAGGGTGTACACCAACACTGAAGCTTTCTTT
V: TRBV29-1; D: TRBD1; size: -; J: TRBJ1-1; CDR3: CSVEGAGTEEAFF; DNA: TGCAGCGTTGAGGGGGCAGGGACAGAGGAAGCTTTCTTT